This T cell receptor (beta chain) appears in the sequencing data of a study of cytomegalovirus exposure and HLA in healthy donors. The PCR was carried out with 60 Vbeta primers and 13 Jbeta primers. This table comes from immunoSEQ multiplex PCR, and its TCRdb copy is limited to in-frame clones, with some not included. In the table there are roughly 100,000 clones, 76% of which are singletons. Germline loops: CDR1 SGHDN, CDR2 FVKESK. The length of the CDR3 is 18 residues. V dropped 2 bases and J dropped 4; count of bases not matched to a gene: 14. The origin of this receptor is a man aged 40-50 years in good health and CMV-seropositive. Sequenced sample: PBMCs. The genes are TRBV14 and TRBJ2-3; 8 nucleotides line up with TRBD2. The CDR3 DNA sequence: TGTGCCAGCAGCCAACAACGGTTTTCGCGGGGGGCGCCAGATACGCAGTATTTT. Translating it yields CASSQQRFSRGAPDTQYF.